The source of this T cell receptor (beta chain) is a study of blood T cell repertoires in COVID-19. Some clones are missing from TCRdb's copy, which holds only in-frame ones; the method was immunoSEQ multiplex PCR. The sample shows about 330,000 clones, roughly 85% of them seen only once. The germline CDR1 and CDR2 sequences are ENHRY and SYGVKD. CDR3 length: 15 residues. The V gene end was trimmed by 8 bases and the J gene end by 7 bases; junction bases not matched to a gene: 14. The sequence derives from a human donor in a cohort sampled during active COVID-19. The chain joins TRBV10-3 to TRBJ1-2, with 9 bases fitting TRBD1. The source material was peripheral blood. CDR3 loop: CAIRETGGMLGGYTF. The CDR3 DNA reads TGTGCCATCCGGGAGACAGGGGGAATGTTAGGTGGCTACACCTTC.